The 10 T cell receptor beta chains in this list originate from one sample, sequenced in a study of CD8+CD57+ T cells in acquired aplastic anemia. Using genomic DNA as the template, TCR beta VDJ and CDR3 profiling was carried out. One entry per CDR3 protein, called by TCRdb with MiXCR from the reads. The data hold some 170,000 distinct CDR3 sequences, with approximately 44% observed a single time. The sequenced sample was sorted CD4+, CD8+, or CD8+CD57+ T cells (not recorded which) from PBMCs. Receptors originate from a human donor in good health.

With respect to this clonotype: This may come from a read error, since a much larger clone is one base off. The chain's CDR3 is CASSWRQGGSPLHF. CDR3 sequence (DNA): TGTGCCAGCAGTTGGAGACAGGGGGGTTCACCCCTCCACTTT. The chain combines TRBV27 with TRBJ1-6, with 9 bases lining up with TRBD1. The CDR3 sequence is 14 residues long. Germline CDR1 MNHEY, CDR2 SMNVEV (reference sequence). V trimming: 4 bases; J trimming: 9 bases; junction bases outside the gene matches: 4.

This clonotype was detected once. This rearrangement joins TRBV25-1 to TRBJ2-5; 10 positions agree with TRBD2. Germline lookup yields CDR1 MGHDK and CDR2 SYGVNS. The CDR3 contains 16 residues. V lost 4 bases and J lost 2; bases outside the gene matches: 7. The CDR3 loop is CASSGDSGRPQETQYF. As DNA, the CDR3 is TGTGCCAGCAGTGGTGATAGCGGGAGGCCACAAGAGACCCAGTACTTC.

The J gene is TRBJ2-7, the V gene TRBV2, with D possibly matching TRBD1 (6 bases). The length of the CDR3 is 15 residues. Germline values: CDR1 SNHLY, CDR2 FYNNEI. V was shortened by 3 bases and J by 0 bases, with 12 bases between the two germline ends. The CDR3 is CASSDPLTGSYEQYF. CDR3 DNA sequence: TGTGCCAGCAGTGATCCGTTGACAGGCTCCTACGAGCAGTACTTC.

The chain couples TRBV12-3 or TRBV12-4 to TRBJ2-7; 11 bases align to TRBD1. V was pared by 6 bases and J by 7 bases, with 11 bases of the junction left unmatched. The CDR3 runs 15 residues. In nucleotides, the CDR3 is TGTGCCAGCAGCAGGTTCGGGACAGGGGGACGGGAGCAGTACTTC. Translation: CASSRFGTGGREQYF.

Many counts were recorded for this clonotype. The CDR3 is CASSQELGPLANYGYTF. The CDR3 nucleotides are TGTGCCAGCAGCCAAGAACTGGGGCCGTTAGCTAACTATGGCTACACCTTC. The chain links TRBV14 to TRBJ1-2; weak D call: TRBD1 (5 bases). Germline V gives CDR1 SGHDN, CDR2 FVKESK. The CDR3 has 17 amino acids. V was clipped by 0 bases and J by 0 bases, with 14 bases between them.

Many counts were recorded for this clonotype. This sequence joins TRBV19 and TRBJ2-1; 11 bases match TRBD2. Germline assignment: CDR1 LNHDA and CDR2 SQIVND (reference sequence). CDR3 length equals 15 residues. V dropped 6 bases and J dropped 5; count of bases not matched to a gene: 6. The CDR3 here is CASRTGTSGNNEQFF. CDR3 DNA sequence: TGTGCCAGTAGAACCGGGACTAGCGGAAACAATGAGCAGTTCTTC.

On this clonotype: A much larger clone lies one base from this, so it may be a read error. The CDR3: CASIFGGAGFEQFF. CDR3 sequence (DNA): TGCGCCAGCATCTTCGGGGGGGCGGGCTTTGAGCAGTTCTTC. The rearrangement uses TRBV5-1 and TRBJ2-1; 8 bases line up with TRBD2. CDR1 is SGHRS and CDR2 is YFSETQ in the germline V gene. Trimming took 6 bases from V and 9 from J; bases not matched to a gene: 11. The CDR3 consists of 14 residues.

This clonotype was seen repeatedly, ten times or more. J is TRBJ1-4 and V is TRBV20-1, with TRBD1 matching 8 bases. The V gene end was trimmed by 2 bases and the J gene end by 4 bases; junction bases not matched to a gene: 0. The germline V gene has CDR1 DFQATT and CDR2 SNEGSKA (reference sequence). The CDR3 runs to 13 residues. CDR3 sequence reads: CSARTGGNEKLFF. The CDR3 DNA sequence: TGCAGTGCTAGAACAGGGGGTAATGAAAAACTGTTTTTT.

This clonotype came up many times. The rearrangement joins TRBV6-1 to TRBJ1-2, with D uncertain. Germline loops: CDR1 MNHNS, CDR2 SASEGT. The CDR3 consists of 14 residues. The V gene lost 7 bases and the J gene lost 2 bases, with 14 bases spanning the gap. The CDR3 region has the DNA TGTGCCAGCAAACGAGCGAGTGGAAACTATGGCTACACCTTC. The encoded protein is CASKRASGNYGYTF.

The CDR3 region has the DNA TGTGCCAGCAGCGTTGACCAGGGGAACACTGAAGCTTTCTTT. It translates to CASSVDQGNTEAFF. This sequence joins TRBV7-2 and TRBJ1-1, with a possible D match to TRBD1 (5 bases). Trimming cost V 5 bases and J 1 base, with 11 bases left between them. The germline CDR1 and CDR2 sequences are SGHTA and FQGNSA. The CDR3 loop spans 14 amino acids.